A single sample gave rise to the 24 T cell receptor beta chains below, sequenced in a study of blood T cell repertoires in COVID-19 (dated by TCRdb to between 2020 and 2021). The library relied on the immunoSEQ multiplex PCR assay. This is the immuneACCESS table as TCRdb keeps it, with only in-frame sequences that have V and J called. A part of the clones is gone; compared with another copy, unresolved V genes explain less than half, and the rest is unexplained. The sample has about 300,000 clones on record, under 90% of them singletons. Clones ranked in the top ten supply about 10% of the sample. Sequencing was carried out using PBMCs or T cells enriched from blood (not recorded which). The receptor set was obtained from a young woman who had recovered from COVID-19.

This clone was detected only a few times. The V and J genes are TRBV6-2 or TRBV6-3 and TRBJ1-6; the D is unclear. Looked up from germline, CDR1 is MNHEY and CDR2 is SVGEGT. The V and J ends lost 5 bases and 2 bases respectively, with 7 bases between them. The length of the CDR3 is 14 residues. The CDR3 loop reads CASSPFAYNSPLHF. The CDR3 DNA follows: TGTGCCAGCAGTCCCTTCGCCTATAATTCACCCCTCCACTTT.

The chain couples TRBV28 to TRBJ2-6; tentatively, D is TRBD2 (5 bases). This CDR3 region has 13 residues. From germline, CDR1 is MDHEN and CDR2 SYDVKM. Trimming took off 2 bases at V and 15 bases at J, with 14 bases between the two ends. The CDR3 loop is CASSLGQEVGLTF. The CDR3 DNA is TGTGCCAGCAGTTTAGGTCAGGAGGTAGGCCTGACTTTC.

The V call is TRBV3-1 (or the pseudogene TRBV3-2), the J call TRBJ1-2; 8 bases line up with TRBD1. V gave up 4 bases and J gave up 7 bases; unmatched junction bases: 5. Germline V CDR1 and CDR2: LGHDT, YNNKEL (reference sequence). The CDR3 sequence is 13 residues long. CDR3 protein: CASSLRTGIGYTF. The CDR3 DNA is TGTGCCAGCAGCCTTCGGACAGGGATTGGCTACACCTTC.

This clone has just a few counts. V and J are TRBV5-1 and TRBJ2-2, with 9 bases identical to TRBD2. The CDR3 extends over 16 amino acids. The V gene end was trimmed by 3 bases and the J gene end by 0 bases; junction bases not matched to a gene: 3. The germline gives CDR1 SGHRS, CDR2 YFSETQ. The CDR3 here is CASSSASGTNTGELFF. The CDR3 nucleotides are TGCGCCAGCAGCTCCGCTAGCGGGACGAACACCGGGGAGCTGTTTTTT.

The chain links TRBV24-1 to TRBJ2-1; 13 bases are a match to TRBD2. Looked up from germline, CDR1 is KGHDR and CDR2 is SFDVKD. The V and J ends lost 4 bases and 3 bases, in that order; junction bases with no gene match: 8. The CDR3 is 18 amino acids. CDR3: CATSDPTRTSGSYNEQFF. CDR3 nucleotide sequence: TGTGCCACCAGTGACCCTACCCGGACTAGCGGGAGCTACAATGAGCAGTTCTTC.

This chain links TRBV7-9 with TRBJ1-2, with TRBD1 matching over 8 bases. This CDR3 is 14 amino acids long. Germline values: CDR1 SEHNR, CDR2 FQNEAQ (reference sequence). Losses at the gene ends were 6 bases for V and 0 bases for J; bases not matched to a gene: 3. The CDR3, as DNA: TGTGCCAGCAGTTTGACAGGGGCTAACTATGGCTACACCTTC. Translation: CASSLTGANYGYTF.

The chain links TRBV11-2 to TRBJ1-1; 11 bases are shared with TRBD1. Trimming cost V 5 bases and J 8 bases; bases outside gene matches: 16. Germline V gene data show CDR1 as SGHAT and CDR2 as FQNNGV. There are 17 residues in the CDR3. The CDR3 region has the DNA TGTGCCAGCAGCCTGCCCCAGGACAGGGGGCTTCTTGACGAAGCTTTCTTT. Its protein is CASSLPQDRGLLDEAFF.

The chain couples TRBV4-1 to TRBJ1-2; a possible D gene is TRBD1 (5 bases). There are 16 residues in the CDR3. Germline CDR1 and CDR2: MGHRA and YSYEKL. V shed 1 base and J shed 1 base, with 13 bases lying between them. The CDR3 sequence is CASSQGLTADNYGYTF. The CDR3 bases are TGCGCCAGCAGCCAAGGACTGACAGCCGATAACTATGGCTACACCTTC.

As DNA, the CDR3 is TGTGCCAGCAGCTTCACACATATGGGGCAGGGGGCAGGTGGCTACACCTTC. Protein: CASSFTHMGQGAGGYTF. V is TRBV9 and J is TRBJ1-2; the match to TRBD1 covers 8 bases. CDR3 size: 17 residues. The germline gives CDR1 SGDLS, CDR2 YYNGEE. Germline trimming cut 4 bases from V and 7 bases from J; bases unmatched to any gene: 18.

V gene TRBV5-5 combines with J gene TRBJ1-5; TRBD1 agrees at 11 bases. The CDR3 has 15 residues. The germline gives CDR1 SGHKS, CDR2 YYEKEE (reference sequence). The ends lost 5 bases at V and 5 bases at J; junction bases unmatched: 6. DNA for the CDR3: TGTGCCAGCAGGGAGGGACAGGGGGAGCATCAGCCCCAGCATTTT. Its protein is CASREGQGEHQPQHF.

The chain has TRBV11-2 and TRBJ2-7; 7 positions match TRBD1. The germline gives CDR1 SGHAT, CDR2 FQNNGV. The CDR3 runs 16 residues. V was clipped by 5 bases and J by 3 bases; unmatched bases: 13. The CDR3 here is CASSVTTGSVGYEQYF. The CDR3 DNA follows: TGTGCCAGCAGCGTTACGACAGGGTCGGTGGGCTACGAGCAGTACTTC.

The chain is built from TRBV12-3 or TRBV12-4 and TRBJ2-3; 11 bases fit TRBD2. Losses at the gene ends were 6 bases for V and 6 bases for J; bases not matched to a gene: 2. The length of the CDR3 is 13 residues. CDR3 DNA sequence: TGTGCCAGCAGCTGGACTAGCGGGGATACGCAGTATTTT. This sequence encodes CASSWTSGDTQYF.

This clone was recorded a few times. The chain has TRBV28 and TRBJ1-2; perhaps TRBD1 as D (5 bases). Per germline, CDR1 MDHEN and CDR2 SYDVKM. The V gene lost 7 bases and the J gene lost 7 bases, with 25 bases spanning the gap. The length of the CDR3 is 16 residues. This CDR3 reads CASNPPLSSQGAGYTF. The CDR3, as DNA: TGTGCCAGCAACCCCCCTCTCAGTAGCCAGGGTGCTGGCTACACCTTC.

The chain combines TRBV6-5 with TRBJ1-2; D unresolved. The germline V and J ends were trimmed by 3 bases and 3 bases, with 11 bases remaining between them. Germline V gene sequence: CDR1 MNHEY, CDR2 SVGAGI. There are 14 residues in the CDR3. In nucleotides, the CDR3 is TGTGCCAGCAGTTATGTAGGTGGGCACTATGGCTACACCTTC. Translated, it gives CASSYVGGHYGYTF.

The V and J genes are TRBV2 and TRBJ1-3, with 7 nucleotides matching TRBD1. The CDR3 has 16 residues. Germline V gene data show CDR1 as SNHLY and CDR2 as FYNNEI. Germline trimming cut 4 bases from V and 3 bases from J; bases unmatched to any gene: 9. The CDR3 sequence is CASSGLRDRDGNTIYF. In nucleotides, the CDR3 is TGTGCCAGCAGTGGCCTCCGGGACAGAGATGGAAACACCATATATTTT.

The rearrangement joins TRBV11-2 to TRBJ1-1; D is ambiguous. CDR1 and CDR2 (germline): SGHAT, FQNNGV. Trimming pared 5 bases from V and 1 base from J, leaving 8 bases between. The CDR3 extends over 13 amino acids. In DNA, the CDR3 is TGTGCCAGCAGCCCCGCCGGGAACACTGAAGCTTTCTTT. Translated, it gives CASSPAGNTEAFF.

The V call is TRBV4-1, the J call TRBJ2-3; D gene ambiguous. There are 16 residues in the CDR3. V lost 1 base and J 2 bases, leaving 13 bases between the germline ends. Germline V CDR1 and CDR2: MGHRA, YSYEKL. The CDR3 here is CASSQASLEATDTQYF. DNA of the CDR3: TGCGCCAGCAGCCAAGCATCTTTAGAGGCCACAGATACGCAGTATTTT.

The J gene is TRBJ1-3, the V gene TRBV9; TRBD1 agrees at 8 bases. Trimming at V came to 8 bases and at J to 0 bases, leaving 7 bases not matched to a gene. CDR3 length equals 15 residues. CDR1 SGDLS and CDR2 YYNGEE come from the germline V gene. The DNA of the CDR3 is TGTGCCAGTGGACAGGGTTCCATCTCTGGAAACACCATATATTTT. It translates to CASGQGSISGNTIYF.

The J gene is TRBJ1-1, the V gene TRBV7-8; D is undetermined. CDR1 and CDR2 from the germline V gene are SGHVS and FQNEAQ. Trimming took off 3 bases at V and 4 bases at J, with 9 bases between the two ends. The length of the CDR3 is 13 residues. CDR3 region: CASSFRTFTEAFF. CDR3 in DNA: TGTGCCAGCAGCTTCAGAACATTCACTGAAGCTTTCTTT.

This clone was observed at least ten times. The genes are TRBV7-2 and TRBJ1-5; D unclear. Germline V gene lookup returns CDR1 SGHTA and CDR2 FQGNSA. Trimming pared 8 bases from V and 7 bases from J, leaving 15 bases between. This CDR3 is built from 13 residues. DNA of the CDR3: TGTGCCAGCTCCATTTCTTGGAGGCAGCCCCAGCATTTT. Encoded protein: CASSISWRQPQHF.

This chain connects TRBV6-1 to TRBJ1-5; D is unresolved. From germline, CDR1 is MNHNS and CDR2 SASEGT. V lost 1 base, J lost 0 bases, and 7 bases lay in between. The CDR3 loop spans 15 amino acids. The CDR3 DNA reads TGTGCCAGCAGTGAAGGAGGGTTTAGCAATCAGCCCCAGCATTTT. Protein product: CASSEGGFSNQPQHF.

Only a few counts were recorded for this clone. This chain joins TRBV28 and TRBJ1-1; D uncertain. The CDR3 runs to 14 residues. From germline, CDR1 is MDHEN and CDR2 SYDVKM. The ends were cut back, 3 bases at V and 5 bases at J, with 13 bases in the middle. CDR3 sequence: CASSLSGKKTEAFF. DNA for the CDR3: TGTGCCAGCAGTTTGTCGGGGAAGAAGACTGAAGCTTTCTTT.

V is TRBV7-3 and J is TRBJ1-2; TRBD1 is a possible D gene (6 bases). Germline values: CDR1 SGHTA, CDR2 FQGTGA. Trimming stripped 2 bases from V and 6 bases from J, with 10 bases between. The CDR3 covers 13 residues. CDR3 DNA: TGTGCCAGCAGCTTATCAGGGGCCGATGGCTACACCTTC. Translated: CASSLSGADGYTF.

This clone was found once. The CDR3 DNA follows: TGTGCCACCAGCAGAGACGGGGGGAATGGGCATCAGCCCCAGCATTTT. Translating gives CATSRDGGNGHQPQHF. The rearrangement links TRBV15 to TRBJ1-5; weak D call: TRBD1 (5 bases). With 0 bases removed from V and 5 bases from J, the gap between germline ends came to 14 bases. This CDR3 is 16 amino acids long. In germline, CDR1 is LNHNV, CDR2 YYDKDF (reference sequence).